Presented here are 6 T cell receptor beta chains from one specimen sequenced in a study of blood T cell repertoires in COVID-19. The method was immunoSEQ multiplex PCR; TCRdb's version includes in-frame clones alone and lacks a portion of them. The sample carries fewer than 450,000 clones, about 92% recorded once. The sequenced sample consisted of PBMCs or T cells enriched from blood (not recorded which). Receptor source: a man younger than 35 who had recovered from COVID-19.

In regard to this clone: Other nucleotide sequences in the sample specify the same CDR3. The chain links TRBV7-2 to TRBJ1-5, with D unclear. Germline V gives CDR1 SGHTA, CDR2 FQGNSA. There are 13 residues in the CDR3. Trimming left V 2 bases short and J 5 bases short, with 7 bases between. This CDR3 is CASSLLRDQPQHF. Here the CDR3 DNA reads TGTGCCAGCAGCTTACTTAGAGATCAGCCCCAGCATTTT.

This sequence joins TRBV11-2 and TRBJ2-1; 10 positions agree with TRBD2. The V segment lost 5 bases and the J segment 1 base; nucleotides outside the gene matches: 5. Germline CDR1 is SGHAT and CDR2 is FQNNGV. The CDR3 has 16 amino acids. The CDR3 bases are TGTGCCAGCAGCCCCTCACTAGCGGGGTCCTACAATGAGCAGTTCTTC. Translating gives CASSPSLAGSYNEQFF.

The rearrangement joins TRBV28 to TRBJ1-3, with TRBD1 identical over 8 bases. This CDR3 has 18 residues. The germline gives CDR1 MDHEN, CDR2 SYDVKM. The V and J ends lost 4 bases and 3 bases, in that order; junction bases with no gene match: 14. The CDR3 region is CASSSIQIRTGIGNTIYF. CDR3 DNA: TGTGCCAGCAGTTCCATCCAAATCAGGACAGGGATTGGAAACACCATATATTTT.

Remarks on this clone: Different DNA sequences within this sample yield the same CDR3. This chain uses TRBV5-1 with TRBJ1-1, with TRBD1 matching 7 bases. J lost 5 bases, V lost 2 bases, and 6 bases had no gene match. Germline assignment: CDR1 SGHRS and CDR2 YFSETQ. CDR3 size: 14 residues. The CDR3 DNA is TGCGCCAGCAGCTTATCAGGGGGTTTTACTGAAGCTTTCTTT. Translated, it gives CASSLSGGFTEAFF.

The chain has TRBV14 and TRBJ1-2; 7 bases map to TRBD1. The CDR3 is 14 amino acids. Germline-derived CDR1 and CDR2 are SGHDN and FVKESK. V gave up 4 bases and J gave up 8 bases; unmatched junction bases: 10. CDR3 protein: CASSREGGAGGYTF. The CDR3 bases are TGTGCCAGCAGCCGGGAAGGGGGCGCAGGGGGCTACACCTTC.

The chain couples TRBV5-1 to TRBJ1-5, with D possibly TRBD1 on 5 matching bases. Per germline, CDR1 SGHRS and CDR2 YFSETQ. The V end lost 4 bases, the J end lost 3 bases, and 8 bases lay between the germline ends. CDR3 length: 13 residues. CDR3: CASSHGHNQPQHF. CDR3 sequence (DNA): TGCGCCAGCAGCCACGGACACAATCAGCCCCAGCATTTT. Combining the CDR3 with reference TRBV5-1 and TRBJ1-5 gives the whole variable domain KAGVTQTPRYLIKTRGQQVTLSCSPISGHRSVSWYQQTPGQGLQFLFEYFSETQRNKGNFPGRFSGRQFSNSRSEMNVSTLELGDSALYLCASSHGHNQPQHFGDGTRLSIL.